Reported below is one T cell receptor beta chain. As the CDR3 is not closed by the conserved phenylalanine or tryptophan, this likely results from a read error. The limits of the CDR3 on the DNA are not certain, so only TCRdb's listed CDR3 is given. This entry comes from a study of tumor and adjacent non-tumor tissue in lung cancer. A modified ARM-PCR protocol with three rounds of nested PCR amplified TCRbeta. TCRdb analysed the multiplex PCR reads with MiXCR anew, one entry per CDR3 protein. Of about 110,000 distinct CDR3 sequences in the sample, 84% were seen once. The germline V gene encodes CDR1 MNHEY and CDR2 SVGAGI. Including both end residues, the CDR3 is 11 amino acids long. No cell sorting was done before RNA was extracted from the tissue.

Sequencing was performed on lung tumor tissue. The origin of this receptor is a man aged 70 or older with non-small cell lung cancer. The chain employs TRBV6-5 and TRBJ1-1. This chain's CDR3 is CATRKNTETFI.